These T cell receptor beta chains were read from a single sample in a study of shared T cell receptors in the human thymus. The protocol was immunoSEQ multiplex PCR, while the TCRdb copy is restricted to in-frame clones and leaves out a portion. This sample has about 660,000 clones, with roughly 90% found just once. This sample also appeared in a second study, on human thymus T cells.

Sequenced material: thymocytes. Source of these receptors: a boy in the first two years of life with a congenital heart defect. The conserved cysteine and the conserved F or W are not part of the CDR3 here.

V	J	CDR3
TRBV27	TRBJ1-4	ASSYGQGAEKLF
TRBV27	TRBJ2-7	ASRSNYEQY
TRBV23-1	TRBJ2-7	ASSHGRSYEQY
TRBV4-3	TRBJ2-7	ASSQVRRVGSYEQY
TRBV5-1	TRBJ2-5	ASSLHLTRKTQY
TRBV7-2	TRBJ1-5	ASSQGRDQPQH
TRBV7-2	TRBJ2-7	ASSLVPSGRAGEQY
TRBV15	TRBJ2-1	ATSSDDRVMDNEQF
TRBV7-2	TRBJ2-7	ASSFHASTSGRKSYEQY
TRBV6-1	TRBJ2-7	ASSRDGGPVEQY
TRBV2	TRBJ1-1	ATPMDRENTEAF
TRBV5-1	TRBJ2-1	ASSPPGQGYNEQF
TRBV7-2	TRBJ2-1	ASSLARGGPSSYNEQF
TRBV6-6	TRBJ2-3	ASSYSNGRGTDTQY
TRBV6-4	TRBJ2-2	ASPGGIPSNTGELF
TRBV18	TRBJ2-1	ASSPGDSNEQF
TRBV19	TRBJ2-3	ASSSTRTDTQY
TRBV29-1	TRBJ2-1	SVENRTTPSNEQF
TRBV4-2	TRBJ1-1	ASSPTPPTGRETEAF
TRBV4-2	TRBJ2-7	ASSQGQGGGEQY
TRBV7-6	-	ASSLGRTSGSGSSYEQY
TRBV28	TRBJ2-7	ASSLSGRPSYEQY
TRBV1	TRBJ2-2	TSSPHPDRGENTGELF
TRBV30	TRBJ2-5	AWTSGRETQY
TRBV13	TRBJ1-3	ASSPRTGASGNTIY
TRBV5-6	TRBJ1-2	ASSIGQGGYGYT
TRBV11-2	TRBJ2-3	ASSLDPTLPTTDTQY
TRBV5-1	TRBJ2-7	ASSLKQREEAYEQY
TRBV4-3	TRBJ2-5	ASSQDPPGLAVFNQETQY
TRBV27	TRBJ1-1	ASIPSDRGNTEAF
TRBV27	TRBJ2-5	ASSPPETQY
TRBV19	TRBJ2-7	ASSIRGENRDPSLSSYEQY
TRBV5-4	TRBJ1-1	ASSVDRVDTEAF
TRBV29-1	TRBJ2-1	SVASYTGQTTYNEQF
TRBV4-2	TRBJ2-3	ASSQEGSVPDTQY
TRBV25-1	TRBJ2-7	ASSEGQGALSYEQY
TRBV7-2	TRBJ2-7	ASSRGCEQY
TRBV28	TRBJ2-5	ASSRRRVQETQY
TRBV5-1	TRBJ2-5	ASSLAIWPHQETQY
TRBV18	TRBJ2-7	ASSPPSGRPRYEQY
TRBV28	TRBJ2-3	ASSSLAGPQY
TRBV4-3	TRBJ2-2	ASSQDREVTGELF
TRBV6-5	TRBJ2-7	ASSISGRTYEQY
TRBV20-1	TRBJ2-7	SADRGHEQY
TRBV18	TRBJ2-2	ASKEREGPHTGELF
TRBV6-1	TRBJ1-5	ASSARGAQH
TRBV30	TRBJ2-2	AWSLWSGSFTGELF
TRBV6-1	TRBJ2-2	ASSEETGWTGELF
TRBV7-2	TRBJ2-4	ASSPWSRIKAKNIQY
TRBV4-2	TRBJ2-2	ASSQEAGVAGELF
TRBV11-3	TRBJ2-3	ASSLGCGRSCTDTQY
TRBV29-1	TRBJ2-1	SVEWGAAISYNEQF